Given below is one TCR beta chain in context. Germline CDR1 and CDR2: SQVTM and ANQGSEA. The CDR3 runs 14 residues. V trimming: 4 bases; J trimming: 3 bases; junction bases outside the gene matches: 5. This sample was included in a study of shared clonotypes between healthy human individuals. Sequencing was at deep level. Per the original data handling: Junction-only sequences without quality scores came from ImmunoSEQ, so filtering differed. TCRdb keeps only in-frame clones here, not all; method: immunoSEQ multiplex PCR. V and J calls and clone size are given by that table; D and trimming were obtained from the DNA. Counted here are around 2,000,000 clones, approximately 95% occurring once; the ten biggest clones make up roughly 0.13%.

The chain carries TRBV29-1 and TRBJ2-1; 8 bases are shared with TRBD2. The receptor comes from a man between 18 and 35 years old in good health. Sequencing was carried out using naive CD4+ T cells sorted from blood. Subset here: CD45RA+ positively selected. The CDR3 sequence is CSVGLAGYYNEQFF. The CDR3 nucleotides are TGCAGCGTTGGATTAGCGGGATACTACAATGAGCAGTTCTTC.